The present entry profiles one T cell receptor (beta chain) with its context. Per the germline V gene, CDR1 is LGHNA and CDR2 is YSLEER. Trimming pared 2 bases from V and 6 bases from J, leaving 10 bases between. The CDR3 loop spans 14 amino acids. Generated by immunoSEQ multiplex PCR, the TCRdb table keeps only in-frame clones and is missing some. The table records about 70,000 clones, approximately 89% of them present only once. The sample is drawn from a study of blood T cell repertoires in COVID-19. Study-wide context: There were acute and convalescent COVID-19 samples, and they came from the United States, Italy and Spain.

V usage is TRBV4-3 and J usage is TRBJ2-2; tentative D call: TRBD1 (6 bases). This clonotype was sampled from a man aged 50 to 60 with active COVID-19. Source material: peripheral blood. The CDR3 reads CASSQTQGSGELFF. CDR3 DNA sequence: TGCGCCAGCAGCCAAACACAGGGTTCCGGGGAGCTGTTTTTT.